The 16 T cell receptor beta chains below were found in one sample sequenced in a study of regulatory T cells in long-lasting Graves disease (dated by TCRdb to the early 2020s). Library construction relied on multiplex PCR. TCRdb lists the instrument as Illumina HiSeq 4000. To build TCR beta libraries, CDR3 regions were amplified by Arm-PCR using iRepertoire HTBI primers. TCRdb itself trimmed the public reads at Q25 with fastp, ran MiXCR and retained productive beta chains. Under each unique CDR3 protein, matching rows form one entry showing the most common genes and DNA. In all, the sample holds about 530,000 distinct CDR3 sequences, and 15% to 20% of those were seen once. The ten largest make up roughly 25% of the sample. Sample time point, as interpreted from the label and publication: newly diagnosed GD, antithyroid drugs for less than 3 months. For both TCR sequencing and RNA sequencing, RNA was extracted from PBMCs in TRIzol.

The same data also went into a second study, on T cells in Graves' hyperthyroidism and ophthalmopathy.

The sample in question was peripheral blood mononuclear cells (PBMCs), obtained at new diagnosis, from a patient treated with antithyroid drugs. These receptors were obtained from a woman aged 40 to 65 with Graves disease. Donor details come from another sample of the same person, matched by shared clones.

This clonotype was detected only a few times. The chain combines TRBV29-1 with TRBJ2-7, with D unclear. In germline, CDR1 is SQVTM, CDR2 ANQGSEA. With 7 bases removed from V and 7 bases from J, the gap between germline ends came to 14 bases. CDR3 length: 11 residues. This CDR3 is CSARSAGEQYF. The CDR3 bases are TGCAGCGCCAGGAGCGCTGGGGAGCAGTACTTC.

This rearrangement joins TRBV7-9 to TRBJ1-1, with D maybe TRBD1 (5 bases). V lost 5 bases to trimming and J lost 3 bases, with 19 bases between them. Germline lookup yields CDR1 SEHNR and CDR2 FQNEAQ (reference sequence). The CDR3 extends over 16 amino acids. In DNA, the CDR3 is TGTGCCAGCAGCCCCCAATTCGTGGGGCCGGACACTGAAGCTTTCTTT. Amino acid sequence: CASSPQFVGPDTEAFF.

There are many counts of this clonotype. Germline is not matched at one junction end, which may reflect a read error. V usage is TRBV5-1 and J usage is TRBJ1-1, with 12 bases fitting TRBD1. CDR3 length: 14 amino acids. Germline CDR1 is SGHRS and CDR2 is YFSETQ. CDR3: CASSYLVGTGGVEF. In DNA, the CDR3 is TGCGCCAGCAGCTACCTTGTCGGGACAGGGGGCGTAGAATTT.

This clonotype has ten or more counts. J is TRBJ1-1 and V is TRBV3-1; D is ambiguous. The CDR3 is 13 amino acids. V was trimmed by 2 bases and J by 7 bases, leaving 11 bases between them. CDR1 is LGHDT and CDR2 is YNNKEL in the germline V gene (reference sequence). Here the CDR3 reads CASSQSLGIEAFF. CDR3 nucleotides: TGTGCCAGCAGCCAAAGTTTAGGAATTGAAGCTTTCTTT.

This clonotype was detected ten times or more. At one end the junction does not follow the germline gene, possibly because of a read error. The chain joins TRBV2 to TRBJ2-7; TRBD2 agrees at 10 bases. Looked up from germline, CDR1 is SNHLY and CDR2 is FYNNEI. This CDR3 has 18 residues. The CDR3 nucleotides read TGTGCCAGCAGTGAATACGGAAAGGAGCGGGGGGGCTCCCACGAGCAGTACTTC. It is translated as CASSEYGKERGGSHEQYF.

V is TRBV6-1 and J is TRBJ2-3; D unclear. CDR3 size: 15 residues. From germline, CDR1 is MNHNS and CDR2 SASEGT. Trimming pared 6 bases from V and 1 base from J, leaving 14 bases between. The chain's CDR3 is CASRLTPMGTDTQYF. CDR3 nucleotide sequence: TGTGCCAGCAGACTCACCCCGATGGGCACAGATACGCAGTATTTT.

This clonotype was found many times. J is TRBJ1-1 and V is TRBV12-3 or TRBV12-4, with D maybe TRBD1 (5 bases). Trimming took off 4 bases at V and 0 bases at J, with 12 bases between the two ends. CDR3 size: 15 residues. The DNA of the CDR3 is TGTGCCAGCAGTTACACACAGGTATTGAACACTGAAGCTTTCTTT. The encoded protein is CASSYTQVLNTEAFF.

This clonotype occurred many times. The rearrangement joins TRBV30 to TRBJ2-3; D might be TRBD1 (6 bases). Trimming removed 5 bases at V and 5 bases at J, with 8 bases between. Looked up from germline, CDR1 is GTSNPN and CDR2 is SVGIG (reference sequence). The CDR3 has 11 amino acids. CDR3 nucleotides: TGTGCCTGGGCACAGGGAGATACGCAGTATTTT. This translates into CAWAQGDTQYF.

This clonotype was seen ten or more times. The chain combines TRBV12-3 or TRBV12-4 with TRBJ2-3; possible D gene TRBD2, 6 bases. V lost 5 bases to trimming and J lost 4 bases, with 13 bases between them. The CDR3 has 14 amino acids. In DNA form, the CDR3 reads TGTGCCAGCAGTAGAAGGACTACGGCAGATACGCAGTATTTT. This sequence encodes CASSRRTTADTQYF.

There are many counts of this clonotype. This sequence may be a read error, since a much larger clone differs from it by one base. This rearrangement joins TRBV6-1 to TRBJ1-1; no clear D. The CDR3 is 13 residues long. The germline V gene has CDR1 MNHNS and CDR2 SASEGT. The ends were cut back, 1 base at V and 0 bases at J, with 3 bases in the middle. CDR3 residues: CASSEEVNTEAFF. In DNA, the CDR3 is TGTGCCAGCAGTGAAGAGGTGAACACTGAAGCTTTCTTT.

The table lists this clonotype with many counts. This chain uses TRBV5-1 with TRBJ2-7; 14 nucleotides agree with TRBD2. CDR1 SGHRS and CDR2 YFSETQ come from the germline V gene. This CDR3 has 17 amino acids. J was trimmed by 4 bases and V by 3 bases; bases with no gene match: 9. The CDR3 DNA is TGCGCCAGCAGCTCTCCGACTAGCGGGGGGGCCTCGTACGAGCAGTACTTC. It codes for CASSSPTSGGASYEQYF.

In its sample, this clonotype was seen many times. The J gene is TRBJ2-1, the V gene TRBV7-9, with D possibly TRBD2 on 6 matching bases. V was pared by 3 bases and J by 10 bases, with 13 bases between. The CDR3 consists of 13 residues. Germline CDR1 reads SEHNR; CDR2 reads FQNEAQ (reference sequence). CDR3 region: CASSLETREEQFF. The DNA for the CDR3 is TGTGCCAGCAGCTTGGAGACTAGAGAAGAGCAGTTCTTC.

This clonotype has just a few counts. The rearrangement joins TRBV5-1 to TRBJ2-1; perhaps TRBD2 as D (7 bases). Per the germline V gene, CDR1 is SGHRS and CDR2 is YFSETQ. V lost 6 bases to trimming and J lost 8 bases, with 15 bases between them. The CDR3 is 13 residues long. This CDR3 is CASTGRGADEQFF. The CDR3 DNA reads TGCGCCAGCACTGGACGGGGGGCCGATGAGCAGTTCTTC.

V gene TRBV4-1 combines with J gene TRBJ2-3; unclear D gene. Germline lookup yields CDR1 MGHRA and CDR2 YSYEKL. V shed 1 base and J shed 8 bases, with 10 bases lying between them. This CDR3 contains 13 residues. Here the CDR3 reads CASSQVGLSTQYF. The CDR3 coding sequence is TGCGCCAGCAGCCAAGTAGGGCTAAGTACGCAGTATTTT.

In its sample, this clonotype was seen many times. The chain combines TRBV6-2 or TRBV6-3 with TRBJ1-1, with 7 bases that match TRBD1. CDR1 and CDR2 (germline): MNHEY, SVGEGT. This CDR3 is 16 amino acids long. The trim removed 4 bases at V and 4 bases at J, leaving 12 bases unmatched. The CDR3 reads CASSSTGTVRATEAFF. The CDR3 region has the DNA TGTGCCAGCAGTTCCACCGGGACAGTGCGGGCCACTGAAGCTTTCTTT.

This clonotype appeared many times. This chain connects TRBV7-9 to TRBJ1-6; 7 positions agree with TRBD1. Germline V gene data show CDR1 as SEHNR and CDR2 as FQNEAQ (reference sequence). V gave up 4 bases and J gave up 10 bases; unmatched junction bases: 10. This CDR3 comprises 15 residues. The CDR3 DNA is TGTGCCAGCAGCTCAACAGGGGTTGGAGGATCACCCCTCCACTTT. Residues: CASSSTGVGGSPLHF.